What follows are 27 T cell receptor beta chains derived from one specimen sequenced in a study of identical twins. A single record per CDR3 protein comes from TCRdb applying MiXCR to the 5' RACE reads. The table includes some 1,600,000 distinct CDR3 sequences, around a third detected once. The sample was cord blood. The receptors were gathered from a newborn girl in good health.

The chain recombines TRBV25-1 with TRBJ1-1; 7 bases map to TRBD1. The CDR3 is 11 amino acids. The V and J ends lost 8 bases and 11 bases, in that order; junction bases with no gene match: 8. CDR1 is MGHDK and CDR2 is SYGVNS in the germline V gene. The chain's CDR3 is CASGDRAGAFF. The CDR3 nucleotides are TGTGCCAGCGGAGACAGGGCGGGGGCTTTCTTT.

The gene calls are TRBV4-1 and TRBJ2-3, with 8 bases that match TRBD2. The V segment lost 0 bases and the J segment 2 bases; nucleotides outside the gene matches: 1. The CDR3 totals 15 residues. Germline CDR1 MGHRA, CDR2 YSYEKL. The DNA for the CDR3 is TGCGCCAGCAGCCAAGATAGCGGGGTCACAGATACGCAGTATTTT. It codes for CASSQDSGVTDTQYF.

This chain links TRBV18 with TRBJ2-5; D gene ambiguous. The tail of the sequence fits TRBJ2-7 better, so the J call may be wrong. From germline, CDR1 is KGHSH and CDR2 LQKENI. The length of the CDR3 is 14 residues. As DNA, the CDR3 is TGTGCCAGCTCACCAAGAGCCACCCTCTACGAGCAGTACTTC. Its protein is CASSPRATLYEQYF.

This rearrangement joins TRBV19 to TRBJ1-2; 7 nucleotides line up with TRBD1. The CDR3 contains 16 residues. After removal of 3 bases from V and 6 bases from J, the junction contained 13 bases not matched to a gene. Germline-derived CDR1 and CDR2 are LNHDA and SQIVND (reference sequence). The CDR3 DNA reads as TGTGCCAGTAGTATCCTCCTGACAGGGAGGTATCATGGCTACACCTTC. Residues: CASSILLTGRYHGYTF.

In the case of this clonotype: Given a much more abundant clone one base away, this may be a read error. The genes are TRBV21-1 and TRBJ2-5; TRBD1, the table's D call, was not compared with the DNA. TRBV21-1 corresponds to a pseudogene. This CDR3 has 13 amino acids. The CDR3 is CANSGTSKETQYF. In nucleotides, the CDR3 is TGTGCCAACAGCGGGACTAGCAAGGAGACCCAGTACTTC.

The V call is TRBV12-3 or TRBV12-4, the J call TRBJ1-1; D remains unclear. The CDR3 extends over 15 amino acids. Trimming cost V 4 bases and J 1 base, with 13 bases left between them. CDR3 amino acids: CASSSRPLQNTEAFF. The CDR3 region has the DNA TGTGCCAGCAGTTCCCGCCCTCTTCAGAACACTGAAGCTTTCTTT.

Only a few counts were recorded for this clonotype. The gene calls are TRBV10-3 and TRBJ2-1; 7 bases align to TRBD2. J was trimmed by 11 bases and V by 10 bases; bases with no gene match: 8. Germline V gene sequence: CDR1 ENHRY, CDR2 SYGVKD. The CDR3 length is 11 residues. The CDR3 loop reads CATETSRQQFF. The CDR3 DNA reads as TGTGCCACCGAGACTAGCCGACAGCAGTTCTTC.

The chain joins TRBV6-1 to TRBJ2-4; D remains ambiguous. V shed 2 bases and J shed 3 bases, with 14 bases lying between them. Germline-derived CDR1 and CDR2 are MNHNS and SASEGT. There are 16 residues in the CDR3. CDR3 nucleotide sequence: TGTGCCAGCAGTGAAAATAAAGGGTTGAACAAAAACATTCAGTACTTC. As protein: CASSENKGLNKNIQYF.

The CDR3 DNA follows: TGTGCCACCAGTGATTTTAAGCAGAACACCGGGGAGCTGTTTTTT. Residues: CATSDFKQNTGELFF. The chain is built from TRBV24-1 and TRBJ2-2; D unclear. CDR3 length: 15 residues. V was cut by 1 base and J by 1 base, with 6 bases left in between. The germline gives CDR1 KGHDR, CDR2 SFDVKD.

The chain carries TRBV20-1 and TRBJ2-2, with a tentative D call TRBD2 (5 bases). Germline V CDR1 and CDR2: DFQATT, SNEGSKA (reference sequence). The V end lost 1 base, the J end lost 7 bases, and 19 bases lay between the germline ends. The CDR3 consists of 16 residues. DNA of the CDR3: TGCAGTGCTAGAGTACCCCTAGGTGGACTCGGCGGGGAGCTGTTTTTT. Residues: CSARVPLGGLGGELFF.

This rearrangement joins TRBV24-1 to TRBJ2-3, with D uncertain. V lost 4 bases and J lost 8, with 12 bases in between. The CDR3 has 13 amino acids. Germline assignment: CDR1 KGHDR and CDR2 SFDVKD. The CDR3 spells CATSDRRGATQYF. CDR3 coding DNA: TGTGCCACCAGTGACCGACGCGGTGCTACGCAGTATTTT.

This clonotype was counted between two and nine times. The rearrangement joins TRBV12-3 or TRBV12-4 to TRBJ2-3; D gene ambiguous. The CDR3 is 14 amino acids. The V end was cut by 4 bases, the J end by 1 base, with 9 bases between. The CDR3 DNA is TGTGCCAGCAGTTCTTTGCATGGCACAGATACGCAGTATTTT. It encodes CASSSLHGTDTQYF.

The chain is built from TRBV28 and TRBJ2-5; 13 bases align to TRBD2. The DNA end favors TRBJ2-1, so the J call may be wrong. The CDR3 contains 17 residues. The germline gives CDR1 MDHEN, CDR2 SYDVKM. CDR3 coding DNA: TGTGCCAGCAGTTTATTTCCCGGGACTAGCGGGAAAGAGACCCAGTTCTTC. Protein sequence: CASSLFPGTSGKETQFF.

The table lists this clonotype with a few counts. J is TRBJ2-2 and V is TRBV27, with TRBD2 matching 8 bases. V was pared by 5 bases and J by 0 bases, with 5 bases of the junction left unmatched. In germline, CDR1 is MNHEY, CDR2 SMNVEV (reference sequence). The length of the CDR3 is 16 residues. CDR3 nucleotide sequence: TGTGCCAGCAGTCCCTTGGGACTAGCGAACACCGGGGAGCTGTTTTTT. This translates into CASSPLGLANTGELFF.

This clonotype was counted at least ten times. The CDR3 reads CASSQELYSTDTQYF. CDR3 nucleotide sequence: TGTGCCAGCAGCCAAGAACTTTATAGCACAGATACGCAGTATTTT. J is TRBJ2-3 and V is TRBV4-2; D not resolved. Trimming took off 0 bases at V and 0 bases at J, with 7 bases between the two ends. Looked up from germline, CDR1 is LGHNA and CDR2 is YNFKEQ. This CDR3 is built from 15 residues.

This clonotype was recorded at least ten times. The chain combines TRBV29-1 with TRBJ1-2, with TRBD1 as a possible D gene (6 bases). The V gene lost 7 bases and the J gene lost 1 base, with 10 bases spanning the gap. Germline V lookup: CDR1 SQVTM, CDR2 ANQGSEA. The CDR3 runs to 12 residues. DNA of the CDR3: TGCAGCGCAGCCAGGGGTAACTATGGCTACACCTTC. Translation: CSAARGNYGYTF.

This clonotype was detected only a few times. The rearrangement links TRBV27 to TRBJ1-2; D might be TRBD1 (5 bases). Per the germline V gene, CDR1 is MNHEY and CDR2 is SMNVEV (reference sequence). The V end lost 2 bases, the J end lost 7 bases, and 8 bases lay between the germline ends. This CDR3 is 12 amino acids long. The CDR3 sequence is CASSLPGTGYTF. The CDR3 DNA sequence: TGTGCCAGCAGTTTACCCGGGACTGGCTACACCTTC.

This rearrangement joins TRBV10-3 to TRBJ1-1; D perhaps matches TRBD1 (5 bases). V shed 9 bases and J shed 5 bases, with 13 bases lying between them. The CDR3 length is 12 residues. Germline CDR1 ENHRY, CDR2 SYGVKD. CDR3: CAIRSGLTEAFF. The DNA of the CDR3 is TGTGCCATTAGATCAGGGTTGACTGAAGCTTTCTTT.

The rearrangement joins TRBV3-1 to TRBJ1-5, with 7 bases that match TRBD1. Germline V gives CDR1 LGHDT, CDR2 YNNKEL (reference sequence). V shed 2 bases, J shed 2 bases, and the junction held 3 bases outside the gene matches. The length of the CDR3 is 15 residues. CDR3: CASSQPGGGNQPQHF. CDR3 nucleotides: TGTGCCAGCAGCCAACCAGGGGGAGGCAATCAGCCCCAGCATTTT.

J is TRBJ1-4 and V is TRBV4-1; D perhaps matches TRBD1 (6 bases). The CDR3 loop spans 16 amino acids. The V gene lost 1 base and the J gene lost 2 bases, with 11 bases spanning the gap. Germline CDR1 MGHRA, CDR2 YSYEKL. CDR3 amino acids: CASSQAQGMTNEKLFF. The CDR3 nucleotides read TGCGCCAGCAGCCAAGCTCAGGGGATGACTAATGAAAAACTGTTTTTT.

The genes are TRBV5-1 and TRBJ2-3; D is perhaps TRBD2 (6 bases). CDR1 is SGHRS and CDR2 is YFSETQ in the germline V gene. Trimming removed 4 bases from V and 1 base from J, with 10 bases in between. The CDR3 is 14 residues long. The CDR3 loop reads CASSKSSGTDTQYF. CDR3 sequence (DNA): TGCGCCAGCAGCAAATCTAGCGGCACAGATACGCAGTATTTT. Together with reference TRBV5-1 and TRBJ2-3, the CDR3 gives the full variable domain: KAGVTQTPRYLIKTRGQQVTLSCSPISGHRSVSWYQQTPGQGLQFLFEYFSETQRNKGNFPGRFSGRQFSNSRSEMNVSTLELGDSALYLCASSKSSGTDTQYFGPGTRLTVL.

The rearrangement uses TRBV10-3 and TRBJ1-6, with 10 nucleotides matching TRBD1. CDR1 is ENHRY, CDR2 SYGVKD, per germline. J gave up 9 bases and V 2 bases, and 7 bases lay outside the gene matches. The CDR3 covers 16 residues. The CDR3 loop is CAISEAPGTGASPLHF. As DNA, the CDR3 is TGTGCCATCAGTGAGGCTCCCGGGACAGGGGCTTCACCCCTCCACTTT.

This clonotype occurred a few times. V is TRBV12-5 and J is TRBJ2-3, with 9 bases fitting TRBD1. The CDR3 length is 19 residues. After removal of 0 bases from V and 4 bases from J, the junction contained 14 bases not matched to a gene. The V gene's germline CDR1 is LGHNT and CDR2 FRNRAP. CDR3 amino acids: CASGLVLLGTGTLPDTQYF. Here the CDR3 DNA reads TGTGCTAGTGGTTTGGTATTACTGGGGACAGGGACCCTGCCAGATACGCAGTATTTT. Looking up the rest from reference TRBV12-5 and TRBJ2-3 gives the full variable domain: DARVTQTPRHKVTEMGQEVTMRCQPILGHNTVFWYRQTMMQGLELLAYFRNRAPLDDSGMPKDRFSAEMPDATLATLKIQPSEPRDSAVYFCASGLVLLGTGTLPDTQYFGPGTRLTVL.

This clonotype was detected only a few times. V gene TRBV2 combines with J gene TRBJ2-1; 9 bases fit TRBD1. This CDR3 has 12 amino acids. Germline V lookup: CDR1 SNHLY, CDR2 FYNNEI. J gave up 4 bases and V 8 bases, and 0 bases lay outside the gene matches. Here the CDR3 reads CASGQGYNEQFF. Here the CDR3 DNA reads TGTGCCAGCGGACAGGGGTACAATGAGCAGTTCTTC.

This clonotype was recorded only once. The chain couples TRBV4-2 to TRBJ2-1; D is perhaps TRBD2 (6 bases). The CDR3 contains 17 residues. Germline-derived CDR1 and CDR2 are LGHNA and YNFKEQ. V was clipped by 3 bases and J by 1 base, with 16 bases between them. Here the CDR3 reads CASSHNDASGSYNEQFF. In DNA, the CDR3 is TGTGCCAGCAGCCACAACGACGCGAGCGGGTCCTACAATGAGCAGTTCTTC.

This sequence joins TRBV28 and TRBJ2-7, with D possibly matching TRBD2 (5 bases). V lost 4 bases, J lost 3 bases, and 16 bases lay in between. The germline V gene has CDR1 MDHEN and CDR2 SYDVKM. The CDR3 is 15 residues long. The CDR3 DNA is TGTGCCAGCAGTTCCTCAAAAACGGGATTCTACGAGCAGTACTTC. Residues: CASSSSKTGFYEQYF.

This clonotype showed up just a few times. The chain is built from TRBV14 and TRBJ2-7; D unclear. This CDR3 spans 12 amino acids. V was shortened by 1 base and J by 9 bases, with 10 bases between the two germline ends. Per germline, CDR1 SGHDN and CDR2 FVKESK. CDR3 in amino acids: CASSQVGSGQYF. DNA of the CDR3: TGTGCCAGCAGCCAAGTCGGGTCGGGGCAGTACTTC.